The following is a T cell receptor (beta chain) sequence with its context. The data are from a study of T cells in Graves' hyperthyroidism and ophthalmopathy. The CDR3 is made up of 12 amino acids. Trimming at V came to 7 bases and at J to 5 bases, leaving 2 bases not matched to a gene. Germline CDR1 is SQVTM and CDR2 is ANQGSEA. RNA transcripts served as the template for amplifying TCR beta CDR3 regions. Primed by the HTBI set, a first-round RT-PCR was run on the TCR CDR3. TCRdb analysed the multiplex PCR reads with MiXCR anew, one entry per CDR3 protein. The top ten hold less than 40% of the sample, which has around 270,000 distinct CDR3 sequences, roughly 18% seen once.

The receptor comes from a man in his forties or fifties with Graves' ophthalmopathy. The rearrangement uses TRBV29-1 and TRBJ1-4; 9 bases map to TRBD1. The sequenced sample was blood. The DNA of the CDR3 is TGCAGCGCTGGGACAGGGAATGAAAAACTGTTTTTT. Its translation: CSAGTGNEKLFF.